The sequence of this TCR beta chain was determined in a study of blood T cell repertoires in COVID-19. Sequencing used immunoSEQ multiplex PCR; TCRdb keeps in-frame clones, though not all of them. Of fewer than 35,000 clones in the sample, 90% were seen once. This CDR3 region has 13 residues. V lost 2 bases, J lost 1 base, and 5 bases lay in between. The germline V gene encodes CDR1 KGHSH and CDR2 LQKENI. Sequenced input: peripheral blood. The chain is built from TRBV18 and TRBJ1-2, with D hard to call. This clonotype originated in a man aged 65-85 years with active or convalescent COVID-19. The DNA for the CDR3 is TGTGCCAGCTCACCAGAGGTTAACTATGGCTACACCTTC. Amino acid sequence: CASSPEVNYGYTF. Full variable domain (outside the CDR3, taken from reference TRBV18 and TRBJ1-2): NAGVMQNPRHLVRRRGQEARLRCSPMKGHSHVYWYRQLPEEGLKFMVYLQKENIIDESGMPKERFSAEFPKEGPSILRIQQVVRGDSAAYFCASSPEVNYGYTFGSGTRLTVV.